Shown below are 15 T cell receptor beta chains from a single sample sequenced in a study of beta chain features in type 1 diabetes. General study findings and limits: Moderately but significantly shorter TCRB CDR3s were found in Type 1 diabetes patients in all four CD4+ subsets.

The entirety of the isolated RNA underwent reverse transcription, so expressed TCRB transcripts were sequenced. Generated by immunoSEQ multiplex PCR, the TCRdb table keeps only in-frame clones and is missing some. The sample has under 300,000 clones; roughly 17% are singletons. Antigens for these TCRs are unknown. Input material: naive CD4+ T cells from blood. These receptors were obtained from a man under 40 with type 1 diabetes.

This chain connects TRBV23-1 to TRBJ2-5; 7 nucleotides agree with TRBD1. TRBV23-1 falls under the ORF class, with uncertain function. V lost 6 bases and J lost 11; bases outside the gene matches: 15. The CDR3 consists of 14 residues. The CDR3 DNA reads TGCGCCAGCAGCCTAACACCGGGACAGACGATGCAGTACTTC. This translates into CASSLTPGQTMQYF.

The chain carries TRBV7-9 and TRBJ1-4; 7 nucleotides agree with TRBD1. The ends lost 5 bases at V and 8 bases at J; junction bases unmatched: 11. This CDR3 comprises 15 residues. CDR1 is SEHNR, CDR2 FQNEAQ, per germline (reference sequence). DNA for the CDR3: TGTGCCAGCAGCCCCAGGACAGGAGTAAGGGAAAAACTGTTTTTT. Protein sequence: CASSPRTGVREKLFF.

This clone was picked up a small number of times. The genes are TRBV30 and TRBJ2-5; D is unresolved. Trimming took 3 bases from V and 5 from J, leaving 13 bases between them. CDR1 is GTSNPN, CDR2 SVGIG, per germline (reference sequence). The CDR3 covers 13 residues. CDR3: CAWSPRRAETQYF. The DNA of the CDR3 is TGTGCCTGGAGCCCGAGACGTGCGGAGACCCAGTACTTC.

V usage is TRBV29-1 and J usage is TRBJ2-5; tentatively, D is TRBD2 (6 bases). The CDR3 contains 11 residues. The V end lost 7 bases, the J end lost 5 bases, and 11 bases lay between the germline ends. Germline V gene data show CDR1 as SQVTM and CDR2 as ANQGSEA. Written as DNA, the CDR3 is TGCAGCGCGGGGGAGTTGGAGACCCAGTACTTC. This encodes CSAGELETQYF.

The rearrangement links TRBV29-1 to TRBJ2-2; no clear D. The CDR3 is 12 residues long. Germline V gene sequence: CDR1 SQVTM, CDR2 ANQGSEA. V was shortened by 4 bases and J by 0 bases, with 3 bases between the two germline ends. The CDR3 region is CSVGPNTGELFF. CDR3 nucleotide sequence: TGCAGCGTTGGGCCGAACACCGGGGAGCTGTTTTTT.

This chain joins TRBV9 and TRBJ1-2; D remains unclear. Germline CDR1 and CDR2: SGDLS and YYNGEE. The CDR3 loop spans 15 amino acids. Trimming took 1 base from V and 1 from J, leaving 11 bases between them. CDR3 in DNA: TGTGCCAGCAGCGTAATGGCGGGTTTTAACTATGGCTACACCTTC. Translation: CASSVMAGFNYGYTF.

This clone was picked up a small number of times. Mismatch with germline at one junction end may stem from a read error. The J gene is TRBJ2-1, the V gene TRBV29-1; 13 positions match TRBD2. Germline V gene lookup returns CDR1 SQVTM and CDR2 ANQGSEA. The CDR3 is 15 residues long. In nucleotides, the CDR3 is TGCAGCGTCGAAGGACTAGCGGGAGATTCCGATGAGCAGTTCTTC. This gives the protein CSVEGLAGDSDEQFF.

This clone was picked up a small number of times. Relative to the germline gene, one junction end is altered; a read error may explain this. The V gene is TRBV7-2, the J gene TRBJ2-5; D is ambiguous. CDR1 SGHTA and CDR2 FQGNSA come from the germline V gene. The CDR3 runs 14 residues. DNA for the CDR3: TGTGCCAGCAGCTTAGGGGGTTTGGAGACTCCCCGGAACTTC. Protein sequence: CASSLGGLETPRNF.

The V and J genes are TRBV29-1 and TRBJ2-1, with 9 bases matching TRBD2. CDR1 is SQVTM and CDR2 is ANQGSEA in the germline V gene. This CDR3 region has 15 residues. V shed 4 bases, J shed 2 bases, and the junction held 6 bases outside the gene matches. The chain's CDR3 is CSVVASGATYNEQFF. The CDR3 DNA reads TGCAGCGTTGTGGCTAGCGGGGCGACCTACAATGAGCAGTTCTTC.

This clone appeared a few times. J is TRBJ2-7 and V is TRBV7-9; 9 bases match TRBD2. The V and J ends lost 5 bases and 6 bases, in that order; junction bases with no gene match: 8. This CDR3 region has 14 residues. The germline gives CDR1 SEHNR, CDR2 FQNEAQ (reference sequence). The CDR3 here is CASSLLAGVLEQYF. The CDR3, as DNA: TGTGCCAGCAGCCTATTAGCGGGAGTGCTCGAGCAGTACTTC.

The chain couples TRBV6-6 to TRBJ2-1; D unresolved. The V gene's germline CDR1 is MNHNY and CDR2 SVGAGI (reference sequence). The V gene lost 4 bases and the J gene lost 9 bases, with 16 bases spanning the gap. The CDR3 has 14 residues. In nucleotides, the CDR3 is TGTGCCAGCAGTTCCTCCGACTTAGTCGGTGAGCAGTTCTTC. Protein product: CASSSSDLVGEQFF.

The chain recombines TRBV5-4 with TRBJ2-3, with D tentatively TRBD1 (6 bases). Germline CDR1 SGHNT, CDR2 YYREEE (reference sequence). Trimming removed 2 bases at V and 5 bases at J, with 6 bases between. The CDR3 has 12 amino acids. This CDR3 is CASSLQGDTQYF. The CDR3 nucleotides read TGTGCCAGCAGCTTACAGGGAGATACGCAGTATTTT.

This clone has a handful of counts. The rearrangement joins TRBV18 to TRBJ2-1; 8 bases line up with TRBD2. Germline V gene sequence: CDR1 KGHSH, CDR2 LQKENI. The CDR3 is 14 residues long. The V segment lost 5 bases and the J segment 7 bases; nucleotides outside the gene matches: 7. CDR3 residues: CASSSRGLVNEQFF. The CDR3 coding sequence is TGTGCCAGCTCATCTAGGGGACTAGTGAATGAGCAGTTCTTC. Full variable domain (rest looked up from reference TRBV18 and TRBJ2-1): NAGVMQNPRHLVRRRGQEARLRCSPMKGHSHVYWYRQLPEEGLKFMVYLQKENIIDESGMPKERFSAEFPKEGPSILRIQQVVRGDSAAYFCASSSRGLVNEQFFGPGTRLTVL.

The chain employs TRBV29-1 and TRBJ2-1; TRBD2 matches 7 bases. The V and J ends lost 4 bases and 1 base, in that order; junction bases with no gene match: 7. Germline V gives CDR1 SQVTM, CDR2 ANQGSEA. This CDR3 spans 15 amino acids. CDR3 amino acids: CSVAYAGASYNEQFF. DNA for the CDR3: TGCAGCGTTGCGTATGCGGGAGCGTCCTACAATGAGCAGTTCTTC.

The chain recombines TRBV9 with TRBJ2-7; 7 bases map to TRBD1. Germline loops: CDR1 SGDLS, CDR2 YYNGEE. CDR3 length equals 14 residues. The V and J ends lost 3 bases and 2 bases, in that order; junction bases with no gene match: 5. The CDR3 DNA reads as TGTGCCAGCAGCGAGACAGGGTTGGCCTACGAGCAGTACTTC. The encoded protein is CASSETGLAYEQYF.